This T cell receptor (beta chain) stems from a study of memory CD4+ T cells and cytomegalovirus serostatus. Overall study: This sample comes from healthy Belgian adults, roughly nine CMV seropositive, 20 to 25 seronegative. Notes on the study in general: Each of some 67 CMV-associated TCRbeta sequences occurred in one to five individuals. The CMV-associated TCR signature appears largely within the CD4+ memory repertoire.

With regard to this clone: Antigen unknown.

The CDR3 loop spans 18 amino acids. Between the trimmed V and J ends, which lost 4 bases and 2 bases, there was a span of 24 bases. Germline V CDR1 and CDR2: LGHNA, YSLEER. Single viable CD3+CD4+CD8-CD45RO+ cells were sorted as the memory CD4+ T cells. The assay was immunoSEQ multiplex PCR, and TCRdb's table has in-frame clones only and misses some. The data show some 52,000 clones, 83% seen once. This TCR was recovered from an adult in good health and CMV-seropositive. The sequencing input was memory CD4+ T cells from blood. The gene calls are TRBV4-3 and TRBJ2-7, with D perhaps being TRBD1 or TRBD2 (5 bases each). The CDR3, as DNA: TGCGCCAGCAGCCGAGGGACGGGAAGAGCGAGGGCCACCTACGAGCAGTACTTC. Its protein product is CASSRGTGRARATYEQYF.